A single sample gave rise to the 20 T cell receptor beta chains below, sequenced in a study of OX40 agonist ivuxolimab in advanced cancers. Repertoires were generated with immunoSEQ multiplex PCR, while TCRdb's copy carries only in-frame clones and drops some. The profile shows 35,000 to 45,000 clones, 82% of them singletons. The specimen was CD4+ or CD8+ T cells sorted from blood, collected in a trial of the OX40 agonist ivuxolimab. The source of these receptors is an adult with an advanced solid tumor such as melanoma, head and neck, liver or kidney cancer.

The count of this clone is one. This chain connects TRBV28 to TRBJ2-1, with TRBD2 matching over 9 bases. The CDR3 contains 17 residues. The germline gives CDR1 MDHEN, CDR2 SYDVKM. V dropped 4 bases and J dropped 3; count of bases not matched to a gene: 10. As DNA, the CDR3 is TGTGCCAGCAGTTCGACCCTGACTAGCGGAATCTACAATGAGCAGTTCTTC. Amino acids: CASSSTLTSGIYNEQFF.

The gene calls are TRBV7-2 and TRBJ1-6; D remains unclear. Germline assignment: CDR1 SGHTA and CDR2 FQGNSA. This CDR3 has 17 residues. Trimming shortened V by 5 bases and J by 7 bases, and 21 bases separated the two germline ends. DNA for the CDR3: TGTGCCAGCAGCCGAACGTCTTCGGGTTTTGGCAATTCACCCCTCCACTTT. Its protein is CASSRTSSGFGNSPLHF.

The gene calls are TRBV11-2 and TRBJ2-7; D is possibly TRBD1 (5 bases). Trimming stripped 2 bases from V and 3 bases from J, with 8 bases between. The CDR3 sequence is 13 residues long. Per the germline V gene, CDR1 is SGHAT and CDR2 is FQNNGV. DNA for the CDR3: TGTGCCAGCAGCTTAAATCAGGGCTACGAGCAGTACTTC. Its translation: CASSLNQGYEQYF.

The chain carries TRBV6-1 and TRBJ2-1; 10 bases align to TRBD2. V shed 8 bases and J 3 bases; nucleotides not matched to a gene: 7. Germline V gene data show CDR1 as MNHNS and CDR2 as SASEGT. This CDR3 region has 15 residues. CDR3 sequence reads: CASSQRGGVYNEQFF. In nucleotides, the CDR3 is TGTGCCAGCTCTCAGCGGGGGGGCGTCTACAATGAGCAGTTCTTC.

This chain connects TRBV25-1 to TRBJ1-2, with 8 positions matching TRBD1. Unmatched junction bases numbered 5, after V lost 3 bases and J lost 5 bases. This CDR3 is 14 amino acids long. Per germline, CDR1 MGHDK and CDR2 SYGVNS. The CDR3 sequence is CASSETGEGYGYTF. The CDR3 DNA is TGTGCCAGCAGTGAGACAGGGGAGGGGTATGGCTACACCTTC.

V is TRBV7-8 and J is TRBJ1-2; 7 bases fit TRBD1. The germline CDR1 and CDR2 sequences are SGHVS and FQNEAQ. V lost 5 bases to trimming and J lost 7 bases; unmatched junction nucleotides: 7. The CDR3 consists of 13 residues. In DNA form, the CDR3 reads TGTGCCAGCAGCATTACAGGGGTTCGTGGCTACACCTTC. Protein sequence: CASSITGVRGYTF.

This chain joins TRBV28 and TRBJ1-6, with D possibly matching TRBD1 (6 bases). V was trimmed by 7 bases and J by 1 base, leaving 11 bases between them. Per the germline V gene, CDR1 is MDHEN and CDR2 is SYDVKM. The length of the CDR3 is 15 residues. In DNA form, the CDR3 reads TGTGCCAGCAAAAGGGGGAGATCCTATAATTCACCCCTCCACTTT. The encoded protein is CASKRGRSYNSPLHF.

V gene TRBV30 combines with J gene TRBJ1-5, with 12 bases that match TRBD1. The CDR3 has 16 residues. V gave up 1 base and J gave up 5 bases; unmatched junction bases: 6. Germline CDR1 reads GTSNPN; CDR2 reads SVGIG (reference sequence). This chain's CDR3 is CAWSAWDRGLDQPQHF. The CDR3 DNA reads as TGTGCCTGGAGTGCGTGGGACAGGGGGCTGGATCAGCCCCAGCATTTT.

In nucleotides, the CDR3 is TGTGCCAGCAGCCCTTCTGGTCAGCGGGGTGAGAATACGCAGTATTTT. Encoded protein: CASSPSGQRGENTQYF. The chain uses TRBV9 and TRBJ2-3, with 7 bases aligning to TRBD2. The germline V gene encodes CDR1 SGDLS and CDR2 YYNGEE. V was clipped by 4 bases and J by 7 bases; unmatched bases: 15. The CDR3 loop spans 16 amino acids.

The gene calls are TRBV7-2 and TRBJ2-7; D unresolved. Germline CDR1 and CDR2: SGHTA and FQGNSA. This CDR3 spans 12 amino acids. V dropped 2 bases and J dropped 3 bases, with 5 bases sitting between them. CDR3 in amino acids: CASSLLGYEQYF. The DNA for the CDR3 is TGTGCCAGCAGCTTACTAGGCTACGAGCAGTACTTC.

The chain links TRBV5-6 to TRBJ2-7; no clear D gene. Trimming stripped 3 bases from V and 0 bases from J, with 10 bases between. There are 14 residues in the CDR3. Per the germline V gene, CDR1 is SGHDT and CDR2 is YYEEEE. The CDR3, as DNA: TGTGCCAGCAGCTACCGACCGGGCTCCTACGAGCAGTACTTC. Translating it yields CASSYRPGSYEQYF.

This sequence joins TRBV18 and TRBJ2-7; 16 bases agree with TRBD2. In germline, CDR1 is KGHSH, CDR2 LQKENI. The CDR3 extends over 20 amino acids. After removal of 5 bases from V and 0 bases from J, the junction contained 13 bases not matched to a gene. CDR3 amino acids: CASSSTKPGLAGGYSYEQYF. CDR3 sequence (DNA): TGTGCCAGCTCATCAACGAAGCCGGGACTAGCGGGGGGGTACTCCTACGAGCAGTACTTC. Complete variable domain (other parts from reference TRBV18 and TRBJ2-7): NAGVMQNPRHLVRRRGQEARLRCSPMKGHSHVYWYRQLPEEGLKFMVYLQKENIIDESGMPKERFSAEFPKEGPSILRIQQVVRGDSAAYFCASSSTKPGLAGGYSYEQYFGPGTRLTVT.

In its sample, this clone was seen a few times. This chain uses TRBV7-2 with TRBJ2-5; 10 bases map to TRBD2. CDR3 length: 17 residues. V was pared by 4 bases and J by 7 bases, with 15 bases of the junction left unmatched. Germline values: CDR1 SGHTA, CDR2 FQGNSA. The CDR3 loop is CASSSTLPGLAVTTQYF. CDR3 coding DNA: TGTGCCAGCAGCTCCACTCTACCTGGACTAGCGGTGACGACCCAGTACTTC. The variable domain in full, with the rest retrieved from reference TRBV7-2 and TRBJ2-5, is GAGVSQSPSNKVTEKGKDVELRCDPISGHTALYWYRQSLGQGLEFLIYFQGNSAPDKSGLPSDRFSAERTGGSVSTLTIQRTQQEDSAVYLCASSSTLPGLAVTTQYFGPGTRLLVL.

In nucleotides, the CDR3 is TGTGCCAGCAGCGTAGAGGGGGGCGCTTACACAGATACGCAGTATTTT. Amino acids: CASSVEGGAYTDTQYF. The chain couples TRBV9 to TRBJ2-3, with D perhaps assigned TRBD1 or TRBD2 (6 bases each). Trimming cost V 0 bases and J 2 bases, with 13 bases left between them. There are 16 residues in the CDR3. The germline V gene encodes CDR1 SGDLS and CDR2 YYNGEE.

This clone has just one count. The chain is built from TRBV11-2 and TRBJ2-2; D is unclear. CDR1 SGHAT and CDR2 FQNNGV come from the germline V gene. V was shortened by 3 bases and J by 4 bases, with 3 bases between the two germline ends. The CDR3 is made up of 12 amino acids. The CDR3 bases are TGTGCCAGCAGCTTTAGCACCGGGGAGCTGTTTTTT. Translated, it gives CASSFSTGELFF.

The chain employs TRBV12-5 and TRBJ2-7; unclear D gene. Trimming pared 1 base from V and 4 bases from J, leaving 11 bases between. Germline V gene sequence: CDR1 LGHNT, CDR2 FRNRAP. The CDR3 sequence is 14 residues long. The CDR3 DNA is TGTGCTAGTGGTTTGGGTTCAGGTGCATACGAGCAGTACTTC. Protein product: CASGLGSGAYEQYF.

The chain is built from TRBV13 and TRBJ2-3, with 8 bases that match TRBD2. From germline, CDR1 is PRHDT and CDR2 FYEKMQ (reference sequence). The CDR3 is 14 residues long. Trimming took 2 bases from V and 7 from J; bases not matched to a gene: 5. CDR3 loop: CASSLRSGGYTQYF. The CDR3 DNA is TGTGCCAGCAGCTTACGGAGCGGGGGTTATACGCAGTATTTT.

The chain carries TRBV5-5 and TRBJ2-7; D perhaps matches TRBD1 (6 bases). Per the germline V gene, CDR1 is SGHKS and CDR2 is YYEKEE (reference sequence). The V gene lost 6 bases and the J gene lost 0 bases, with 13 bases spanning the gap. The CDR3 length is 14 residues. This CDR3 reads CASTPGTFSYEQYF. CDR3 DNA: TGTGCCAGCACCCCGGGGACATTCTCCTACGAGCAGTACTTC.

The genes are TRBV5-4 and TRBJ2-1; weak D call: TRBD1 (6 bases). This CDR3 is built from 17 residues. V was trimmed by 0 bases and J by 9 bases, leaving 22 bases between them. Germline CDR1 and CDR2: SGHNT and YYREEE (reference sequence). CDR3: CASSLAWGPGPQGEQFF. The DNA of the CDR3 is TGTGCCAGCAGCTTGGCCTGGGGGCCCGGTCCACAGGGTGAGCAGTTCTTC.

The CDR3: CASSLSGYNEQFF. The CDR3 DNA is TGTGCCAGCAGCTTGAGCGGCTACAATGAGCAGTTCTTC. The chain is built from TRBV7-3 and TRBJ2-1, with D tentatively TRBD2 (5 bases). This CDR3 contains 13 residues. The V and J ends lost 3 bases and 3 bases respectively, with 6 bases between them. Looked up from germline, CDR1 is SGHTA and CDR2 is FQGTGA.